The clone carrying this TCR beta chain has at least ten counts. The data stem from a study of CD8 T cells in ankylosing spondylitis. From germline, CDR1 is MDHEN and CDR2 SYDVKM. The CDR3 is 12 amino acids. V was pared by 3 bases and J by 7 bases, with 9 bases between. TCRdb reanalysed the 5' RACE reads using MiXCR and keeps one entry per CDR3 protein. Altogether roughly 200,000 distinct CDR3 sequences are present, under 30% being singletons, with the ten largest covering approximately 6.6%. Specimen: blood, either unsorted or a sorted T cell fraction (not recorded which). This clonotype was sampled from a male donor with ankylosing spondylitis or in good health (not recorded which). The V gene is TRBV28, the J gene TRBJ1-2; D unclear. The CDR3 DNA reads as TGTGCCAGCAGTTTTGCCAGTCCTGGCTACACCTTC. Residues: CASSFASPGYTF.